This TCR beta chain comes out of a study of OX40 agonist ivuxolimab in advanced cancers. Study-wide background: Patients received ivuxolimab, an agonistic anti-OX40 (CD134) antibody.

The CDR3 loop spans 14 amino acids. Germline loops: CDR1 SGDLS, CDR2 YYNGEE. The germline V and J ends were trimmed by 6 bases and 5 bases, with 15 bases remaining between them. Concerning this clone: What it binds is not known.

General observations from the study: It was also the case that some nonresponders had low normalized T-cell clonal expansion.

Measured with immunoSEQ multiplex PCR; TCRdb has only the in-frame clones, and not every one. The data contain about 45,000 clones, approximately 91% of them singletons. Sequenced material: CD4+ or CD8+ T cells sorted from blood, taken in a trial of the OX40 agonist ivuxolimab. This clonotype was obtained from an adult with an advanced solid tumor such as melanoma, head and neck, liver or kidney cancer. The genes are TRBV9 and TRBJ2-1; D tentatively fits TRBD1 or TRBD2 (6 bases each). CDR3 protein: CASTPGAGDNEQFF. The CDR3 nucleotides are TGTGCCAGCACCCCGGGGGCGGGCGACAATGAGCAGTTCTTC.